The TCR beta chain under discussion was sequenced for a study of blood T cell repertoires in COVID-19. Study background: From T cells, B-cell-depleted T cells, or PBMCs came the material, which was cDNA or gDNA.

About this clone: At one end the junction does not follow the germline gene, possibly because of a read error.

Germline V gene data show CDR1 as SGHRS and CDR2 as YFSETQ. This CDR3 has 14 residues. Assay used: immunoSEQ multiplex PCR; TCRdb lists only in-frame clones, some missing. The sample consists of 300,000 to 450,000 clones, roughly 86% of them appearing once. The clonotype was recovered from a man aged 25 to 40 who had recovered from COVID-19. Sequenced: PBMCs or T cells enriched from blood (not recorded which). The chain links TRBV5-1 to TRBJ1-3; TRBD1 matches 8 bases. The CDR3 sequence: CATGQGGPPDPFPF. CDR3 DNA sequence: TGCGCCACAGGACAGGGTGGGCCTCCGGACCCTTTTCCTTTT. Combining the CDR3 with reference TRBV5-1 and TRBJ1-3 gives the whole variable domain KAGVTQTPRYLIKTRGQQVTLSCSPISGHRSVSWYQQTPGQGLQFLFEYFSETQRNKGNFPGRFSGRQFSNSRSEMNVSTLELGDSALYLCATGQGGPPDPFPFGEGSWLTVV.